This TCR beta chain was found in a study of CD8 T cells in ankylosing spondylitis. There are 11 residues in the CDR3. The ends were cut back, 7 bases at V and 11 bases at J, with 14 bases in the middle. Findings of the study overall: In peripheral blood, disease-linked CD8+ clones occurred at relatively low frequencies. Blood from ankylosing spondylitis patients appeared to carry a characteristic roughly 8-variant TCR beta motif.

Turning to this clonotype: Its target is unknown.

TCRdb reprocessed the 5' RACE reads via MiXCR and lists one record per CDR3 protein. The table shows approximately 550,000 distinct CDR3 sequences, with roughly an eighth occurring only once. This clonotype was sampled from a male donor with ankylosing spondylitis. Sequencing was carried out using blood, either unsorted or a sorted T cell fraction (not recorded which). This chain uses TRBV12-3 or TRBV12-4 with TRBJ1-2, with TRBD1 as a possible D gene (6 bases). In DNA form, the CDR3 reads TGTGCCAGCACATTCCACAGGGAGTACACCTTC. It encodes CASTFHREYTF.